Following are 3 T cell receptor beta chains from one sample sequenced in a study of spatial heterogeneity in lung cancer. Described time point: blood at routine non-recurrence follow-up after resection. TCRdb ran MiXCR on the 5' RACE reads and lists one entry per CDR3 protein. This table holds roughly 110,000 distinct CDR3 sequences, roughly a tenth found once. Here the sequenced sample was PBMCs, taken at follow-up. Receptors were obtained from a female donor with early-stage non-small cell lung cancer.

This clonotype was picked up many times. V and J are TRBV29-1 and TRBJ2-7; TRBD2 agrees at 11 bases. V gave up 6 bases and J gave up 6 bases; unmatched junction bases: 4. The CDR3 runs to 12 residues. Per germline, CDR1 SQVTM and CDR2 ANQGSEA. For the CDR3, the DNA is TGCAGCGTACTAGCGGGAGAACCCGAGCAGTACGTC. Encoded protein: CSVLAGEPEQYV.

Points on this clonotype: This may come from a read error, since a much larger clone is one base off. The chain joins TRBV19 to TRBJ2-6; no reliable D call. CDR1 is LNHDA, CDR2 SQIVND, per germline (reference sequence). The germline V and J ends were trimmed by 2 bases and 1 base, with 3 bases remaining between them. This CDR3 contains 14 residues. The DNA of the CDR3 is TGTGCCAGTAGTATAACTTCTGGGGCCAACGTCCTGACTTTC. This sequence encodes CASSITSGANVLTF. The variable domain in full, completed from reference TRBV19 and TRBJ2-6, reads DGGITQSPKYLFRKEGQNVTLSCEQNLNHDAMYWYRQDPGQGLRLIYYSQIVNDFQKGDIAEGYSVSREKKESFPLTVTSAQKNPTAFYLCASSITSGANVLTFGAGSRLTVL.

In its sample, this clonotype was seen a few times. For the CDR3, the DNA is TGTGCCAGTAGTATGGACAGGGGCGGGGAGCTGTTTTTT. Its protein is CASSMDRGGELFF. The V gene is TRBV19, the J gene TRBJ2-2, with TRBD1 matching over 9 bases. The CDR3 has 13 amino acids. Germline loops: CDR1 LNHDA, CDR2 SQIVND (reference sequence). With V trimmed by 3 bases and J by 7 bases, 0 bases remained unmatched.